Described below is a single T cell receptor beta chain sequence and its context. Its antigen is not known. This record comes from a study of T-cell memory formation after mild COVID-19. Overall study context: TCR clustering was largely donor specific.

The ends were cut back, 1 base at V and 4 bases at J, with 8 bases in the middle. The germline gives CDR1 SGHDT, CDR2 YYEEEE. The CDR3 totals 13 residues. Study-wide points: While clones contracting from day 15 to 85 were balanced between CD4 and CD8, later expanders leaned CD4+. Shrinking CD4+ clones resided mostly in CM and EM, and CD8+ ones in EMRA.

Constant-segment primers and 5'RACE yielded cDNA libraries for TCR alpha and TCR beta, each carrying sample barcodes and UMIs. Each CDR3 protein gets one entry after TCRdb re-called the 5' RACE reads with MiXCR. Of 250,000 to 350,000 distinct CDR3 sequences listed, 15% to 20% are singletons. This chain joins TRBV5-6 and TRBJ1-2; D unclear. The receptor's source is a man between 18 and 35 years old who had mild COVID-19 (a few samples of this study predate the infection). Cell type and time point are not known. The specimen was PBMCs or a T cell subset sorted from them (not recorded which). CDR3 DNA: TGTGCCAGCAGCTTGATAGTGGGCTATGGCTACACCTTC. Amino acids: CASSLIVGYGYTF.